This TCR beta chain originates from a study of blood T cell repertoires in COVID-19. Data came from immunoSEQ multiplex PCR; TCRdb stores just in-frame clones and leaves some out. The table records roughly 310,000 clones, almost 90% of them present only once. Patients from Seattle were sampled longitudinally, starting during active infection. The CDR3 has 17 residues. V gave up 6 bases and J gave up 4 bases; unmatched junction bases: 15. Germline values: CDR1 LNHDA, CDR2 SQIVND (reference sequence). This sequence joins TRBV19 and TRBJ2-5; 9 bases line up with TRBD1. Sequenced sample: peripheral blood. This TCR came from a woman aged 25 to 39 with COVID-19, enrolled during active disease. Here the CDR3 reads CASSQSLRDRERETQYF. In nucleotides, the CDR3 is TGTGCCAGTAGCCAAAGCCTCCGGGACAGGGAGAGAGAGACCCAGTACTTC.